Below, 23 T cell receptor beta chains from the same sample are listed, as sequenced in a study of cytomegalovirus exposure and HLA in healthy donors. PCR involved 60 Vbeta and 13 Jbeta primers. Clones were read by immunoSEQ multiplex PCR, and TCRdb kept only the in-frame ones, dropping some. Here the sample spans around 190,000 clones, approximately 75% being singletons. The material sequenced was PBMCs. Source of these receptors: a young man in good health and CMV-seropositive.

This clone has only a few counts. The chain recombines TRBV4-3 with TRBJ2-3; D uncertain. Germline V lookup: CDR1 LGHNA, CDR2 YSLEER. V was trimmed by 7 bases and J by 0 bases, leaving 14 bases between them. This CDR3 comprises 15 residues. CDR3 loop: CASIGLTPSTDTQYF. In DNA, the CDR3 is TGCGCCAGCATTGGTTTGACACCTAGCACAGATACGCAGTATTTT.

J is TRBJ2-1 and V is TRBV9, with a tentative D call TRBD2 (5 bases). V dropped 0 bases and J dropped 4 bases, with 11 bases sitting between them. The CDR3 is made up of 15 amino acids. Germline CDR1 reads SGDLS; CDR2 reads YYNGEE. The CDR3 coding sequence is TGTGCCAGCAGCGTAGTTGGCGGGCCTTACAATGAGCAGTTCTTC. It is translated as CASSVVGGPYNEQFF.

This clone occurred once. The CDR3 DNA reads as TGTGCCAGCAGCCTCGTCTTTAGCGGGAGGGGCACAGATACGCAGTATTTT. As protein: CASSLVFSGRGTDTQYF. The chain is built from TRBV28 and TRBJ2-3; 11 bases map to TRBD2. The germline gives CDR1 MDHEN, CDR2 SYDVKM. The length of the CDR3 is 17 residues. V shed 6 bases, J shed 1 base, and the junction held 9 bases outside the gene matches.

The table lists this clone with a few counts. The rearrangement joins TRBV14 to TRBJ2-7, with 8 bases fitting TRBD1. CDR3 size: 14 residues. Germline CDR1 is SGHDN and CDR2 is FVKESK. Germline trimming cut 4 bases from V and 2 bases from J; bases unmatched to any gene: 4. The CDR3 region is CASSPDRGTYEQYF. The CDR3 nucleotides are TGTGCCAGCAGCCCAGACAGGGGAACCTACGAGCAGTACTTC.

The CDR3 is CSVRTLSRTEAFF. The CDR3 bases are TGCAGCGTTCGGACACTTTCCCGCACTGAAGCTTTCTTT. The chain uses TRBV29-1 and TRBJ1-1, with D possibly matching TRBD1 (5 bases). Deletions cut 5 bases from V and 4 bases from J, with 14 bases between. Germline V gene data show CDR1 as SQVTM and CDR2 as ANQGSEA. CDR3 length: 13 amino acids.

This chain uses TRBV7-2 with TRBJ1-3; tentatively, D is TRBD1 (6 bases). This CDR3 region has 14 residues. Between the trimmed V and J ends, which lost 3 bases and 4 bases, there was a span of 10 bases. Germline values: CDR1 SGHTA, CDR2 FQGNSA. CDR3 amino acids: CASSLGAPGNTIYF. Written as DNA, the CDR3 is TGTGCCAGCAGCTTGGGGGCCCCCGGAAACACCATATATTTT.

The V and J genes are TRBV29-1 and TRBJ2-3, with 8 nucleotides matching TRBD2. The length of the CDR3 is 17 residues. Germline V CDR1 and CDR2: SQVTM, ANQGSEA. V shed 7 bases, J shed 0 bases, and the junction held 15 bases outside the gene matches. DNA for the CDR3: TGCAGCGGAACCGGGACTAGTGGAGCCTCTAGCACAGATACGCAGTATTTT. This encodes CSGTGTSGASSTDTQYF.

This chain uses TRBV5-1 with TRBJ2-3; D gene unclear. The CDR3 has 13 amino acids. Trimming removed 6 bases at V and 0 bases at J, with 8 bases between. Germline V lookup: CDR1 SGHRS, CDR2 YFSETQ. This chain's CDR3 is CASTTTSTDTQYF. The CDR3 DNA is TGCGCCAGCACTACCACGAGCACAGATACGCAGTATTTT.

The chain employs TRBV18 and TRBJ1-5; tentative D call: TRBD1 (6 bases). Deletions cut 3 bases from V and 6 bases from J, with 15 bases between. Germline V CDR1 and CDR2: KGHSH, LQKENI. There are 15 residues in the CDR3. The CDR3 DNA sequence: TGTGCCAGCTCACCGAGGGCAGGGGATGCTCAGCCCCAGCATTTT. Its protein is CASSPRAGDAQPQHF.

The V gene is TRBV10-1, the J gene TRBJ2-5; 9 nucleotides agree with TRBD1. Gene TRBJ2-7 matches the end of the DNA better, so the J call may be wrong. The germline CDR1 and CDR2 sequences are WNHNN and SYGVQD (reference sequence). CDR3 length equals 13 residues. The CDR3 DNA sequence: TGCGCCACCCCGGGACAGGGTTTTTACGAGCAGTACTTC. It encodes CATPGQGFYEQYF.

The chain employs TRBV30 and TRBJ2-3; a possible D gene is TRBD1 (6 bases). Trimming stripped 2 bases from V and 2 bases from J, with 14 bases between. CDR1 is GTSNPN and CDR2 is SVGIG in the germline V gene (reference sequence). The CDR3 is 15 residues long. Written as DNA, the CDR3 is TGTGCCTGGAGTTTGCCTGGGGGCCTCACAGATACGCAGTATTTT. This encodes CAWSLPGGLTDTQYF.

This clone was detected once. At one of its ends the junction is not consistent with the germline gene, which may arise from a read error. The chain is built from TRBV6-1 and TRBJ1-1; 9 bases line up with TRBD1. Germline loops: CDR1 MNHNS, CDR2 SASEGT. The CDR3 covers 14 residues. In DNA, the CDR3 is TGTGCCAGCGGCTGGACAGGGGAGGGCACTGGAGCTTTCTTT. This codes for CASGWTGEGTGAFF.

The chain links TRBV27 to TRBJ2-1; the D gene is possibly TRBD2 (5 bases). Looked up from germline, CDR1 is MNHEY and CDR2 is SMNVEV (reference sequence). Between the trimmed V and J ends, which lost 3 bases and 3 bases, there was a span of 6 bases. The CDR3 has 13 amino acids. CDR3 nucleotide sequence: TGTGCCAGCAGTTTGCGGGTCTACAATGAGCAGTTCTTC. Its translation is CASSLRVYNEQFF.

This clone came up a few times. The chain couples TRBV2 to TRBJ1-5, with a tentative D call TRBD1 (6 bases). Germline values: CDR1 SNHLY, CDR2 FYNNEI. The CDR3 totals 14 residues. Trimming removed 9 bases at V and 1 base at J, with 13 bases between. The CDR3, as DNA: TGTGCCAGTCGGGGGGCGGTCAGCAATCAGCCCCAGCATTTT. Encoded protein: CASRGAVSNQPQHF.

V gene TRBV10-3 combines with J gene TRBJ2-7; D is perhaps TRBD2 (6 bases). The CDR3 extends over 16 amino acids. Germline CDR1 ENHRY, CDR2 SYGVKD. With 4 bases removed from V and 4 bases from J, the gap between germline ends came to 20 bases. CDR3 protein: CAISAVVGRGTYEQYF. The CDR3 DNA reads as TGTGCCATCAGTGCAGTCGTAGGCCGGGGGACTTACGAGCAGTACTTC.

This clone was seen a single time. V gene TRBV2 combines with J gene TRBJ1-1, with D unclear. The germline CDR1 and CDR2 sequences are SNHLY and FYNNEI. V lost 6 bases and J lost 3, with 14 bases in between. This CDR3 region has 14 residues. As DNA, the CDR3 is TGTGCCAGCAGGCGGGAGGGTCGGGACACTGAAGCTTTCTTT. This translates into CASRREGRDTEAFF.

This clone has just one count. The chain recombines TRBV5-6 with TRBJ2-5, with D tentatively TRBD1 (5 bases). CDR3 size: 13 residues. Germline V lookup: CDR1 SGHDT, CDR2 YYEEEE. Trimming removed 0 bases at V and 7 bases at J, with 10 bases between. CDR3: CASSLGGLGTQYF. Here the CDR3 DNA reads TGTGCCAGCAGCTTGGGGGGCCTGGGGACCCAGTACTTC.

The chain joins TRBV30 to TRBJ2-1; tentative D call: TRBD2 (6 bases). The CDR3 extends over 12 amino acids. The V and J ends lost 0 bases and 13 bases respectively, with 13 bases between them. CDR1 and CDR2 (germline): GTSNPN, SVGIG (reference sequence). As DNA, the CDR3 is TGTGCCTGGAGTGTACGGAGGGAAAAACAGTTCTTC. It yields the protein CAWSVRREKQFF.

The chain uses TRBV7-2 and TRBJ1-2, with D unresolved. Trimming shortened V by 1 base and J by 4 bases, and 10 bases separated the two germline ends. The CDR3 spans 14 residues. The germline V gene has CDR1 SGHTA and CDR2 FQGNSA. DNA for the CDR3: TGTGCCAGCAGCTTAGTACTCACCGGCTATGGCTACACCTTC. Its protein is CASSLVLTGYGYTF.

The rearrangement links TRBV9 to TRBJ1-5, with D perhaps TRBD1 (5 bases). This CDR3 has 15 amino acids. Trimming removed 4 bases at V and 4 bases at J, with 15 bases between. Looked up from germline, CDR1 is SGDLS and CDR2 is YYNGEE. This CDR3 reads CASSQTGGYNQPQHF. The CDR3 DNA reads as TGTGCCAGCAGCCAAACGGGGGGGTATAATCAGCCCCAGCATTTT.

V gene TRBV28 combines with J gene TRBJ2-3; 9 positions match TRBD2. The CDR3 consists of 14 residues. Germline loops: CDR1 MDHEN, CDR2 SYDVKM. J lost 1 base, V lost 8 bases, and 4 bases had no gene match. As DNA, the CDR3 is TGTGCCAGCTCGCGACTAGCGGGCACAGATACGCAGTATTTT. Amino acids: CASSRLAGTDTQYF.

This clone came up once. The chain joins TRBV2 to TRBJ2-7; TRBD2 agrees at 10 bases. V was pared by 6 bases and J by 6 bases, with 5 bases of the junction left unmatched. Germline CDR1 reads SNHLY; CDR2 reads FYNNEI. The CDR3 totals 13 residues. The CDR3 DNA sequence: TGTGCCAGCAGCGCTACTAGCGGGGCCGAGCAGTACTTC. Its protein is CASSATSGAEQYF.

The chain carries TRBV7-9 and TRBJ1-2; maybe TRBD1 (6 bases). Germline CDR1 SEHNR, CDR2 FQNEAQ (reference sequence). The V and J ends lost 3 bases and 5 bases respectively, with 10 bases between them. CDR3 length equals 13 residues. The CDR3 DNA follows: TGTGCCAGCAGCTTGAGGCAGGGGTATGGCTACACCTTC. Translation gives CASSLRQGYGYTF.